The rows below give T cell receptor beta chains drawn from one sample of a study of T cell repertoires in cytomegalovirus infection. The antigens of these receptors remain unknown. TCRdb ran MiXCR on the reads and lists one entry per CDR3 protein. The table includes about 830,000 distinct CDR3 sequences, around a third detected once. The sample here was cultured CD8+ T cells from PBMCs, taken from culture after CMV antigen stimulation. These receptors were collected from a human donor in good health (CMV status not recorded). Some clones in this sample may be carry-over from other donors' samples. CDR3s include the opening cysteine and the closing phenylalanine or tryptophan. Fields, in order: V gene, CDR3 length, J gene, clone size, CDR3 protein. Clone size is not always given. Where it is, it says once, few, many or a class for expanded clones.

>TRBV7-9|16|TRBJ2-5|few
CASSPPGGASQETQYF
>TRBV29-1|14|TRBJ2-2|.
CSVNVGTSPGELFF
>TRBV28|15|TRBJ1-5|.
CASSFWGSGNQPQHF
>TRBV19|16|TRBJ2-1|.
CASSIDIAGVYNEQFF
>TRBV25-1|14|TRBJ1-1|few
CASSEPDRGTEAFF
>TRBV7-9|16|TRBJ1-1|few
CASSVDRDTRNTEAFF
>TRBV6-6|13|TRBJ1-1|few
CASSYWTGVEAFF
>TRBV27|14|TRBJ1-6|.
CASSFGSGNSPLHF
>TRBV27|12|TRBJ1-5|few
CASSFNGRPQHF
>TRBV12-5|13|TRBJ2-2|.
CASPLWGLGELFF
>TRBV28|16|TRBJ1-1|.
CASSLLPGRMNTEAFF
>TRBV5-1|17|TRBJ2-1|.
CANSPGVAGGLYNEQFF
>TRBV7-2|14|TRBJ1-2|.
CASSPAGGLRGYTF
>TRBV15|12|TRBJ2-2|.
CATSTVTGELFF
>TRBV15|15|TRBJ2-1|.
CATSRAGDSYNEQFF
>TRBV6-4|14|TRBJ2-1|.
CASSLDGGWNEQFF
>TRBV29-1|13|TRBJ1-1|.
CSTGTGYNTEAFF
>TRBV12-3/TRBV12-4|13|TRBJ2-5|.
CASSLIEVETQYF
>TRBV7-3|18|TRBJ1-2|few
CASSSTRVDGLLDYGYTF
>TRBV20-1|16|TRBJ1-2|few
CSARDLGQPADYGYTF
>TRBV12-3/TRBV12-4|14|TRBJ2-1|.
CASSSGGAINEQFF
>TRBV24-1|13|TRBJ2-3|few
CAVGLPLTDTQYF
>TRBV6-5|14|TRBJ1-2|few
CASSSDQGRRGYTF
>TRBV19|15|TRBJ1-5|.
CASSILRDDNQPQHF
>TRBV18|13|TRBJ1-5|few
CASSPLEEAPQHF
>TRBV28|16|TRBJ1-4|.
CASLHTPGQGSEKLFF
>TRBV25-1|13|TRBJ2-1|.
CASSEFFEYEQFF
>TRBV19|17|TRBJ1-5|few
CASSIDQAEPLNQPQHF
>TRBV10-3|16|TRBJ2-3|.
CAIRIRTGTSIDTQYF
>TRBV9|18|TRBJ2-2|.
CASSVYPGWTPNTGELFF
>TRBV19|16|TRBJ1-2|few
CASSSDPGPQSYGYTF
>TRBV6-5|14|TRBJ2-1|many
CASSLSGGRNEQFF
>TRBV7-1|13|TRBJ1-3|.
CASSSPFSRGVDF
>TRBV20-1|13|TRBJ1-2|many
CSASPDRLSGYTF
>TRBV27|13|TRBJ2-7|.
CASSPYLGYEQYF
>TRBV6-2/TRBV6-3|15|TRBJ1-1|.
CASSYYRRWNTEAFF
>TRBV6-2/TRBV6-3|18|TRBJ1-3|few
CASSYVGATRHSGNTIYF
>TRBV9|17|TRBJ2-5|.
CASSVNPKRASEETQYF
>TRBV7-9|15|TRBJ1-2|many
CASSLAKDFNYGYTF
>TRBV20-1|13|TRBJ1-1|.
CSATAVMNTEAFF
>TRBV6-1|16|TRBJ1-4|.
CASSEEKGSVEEKLFF
>TRBV12-5|21|TRBJ1-4|few
CASGFLIPGTYEGPTNEKLFF
>TRBV6-5|12|TRBJ1-1|few
CASSYGSVEAFF
>TRBV7-8|16|TRBJ1-3|many
CASRTTGLDSGNTIYF
>TRBV4-2|16|TRBJ2-7|.
CASSQEGTSSTYEQYF
>TRBV6-2/TRBV6-3|18|TRBJ1-5|.
CASSYLRAWEYSNQPQHF
>TRBV13|16|TRBJ1-2|.
CASSSEPLRGDYGYTF
>TRBV7-8|16|TRBJ2-5|many
CASSLVAGGDPETQYF
>TRBV6-1|14|TRBJ2-7|many
CASSDPGKGLEQYF
>TRBV7-2|14|TRBJ1-5|many
CASSPTGRNQPQHF
>TRBV7-6|13|TRBJ1-1|few
CASSTRGDTEAFF
>TRBV2|12|TRBJ1-1|.
CAVKFMNTEAFF
>TRBV6-1|17|TRBJ2-3|many
CASTEWGARDPPDTQYF
>TRBV19|11|TRBJ1-1|few
CASRNWTEAFF
>TRBV27|15|TRBJ2-2|.
CASSLFQGLSGELFF